The 18 T cell receptor beta chains below come from one sample, sequenced in a study of OX40 agonist ivuxolimab in advanced cancers. The assay was immunoSEQ multiplex PCR, and TCRdb's table has in-frame clones only and misses some. The data hold about 44,000 clones, with about four fifths observed a single time. The sample was CD4+ or CD8+ T cells sorted from blood, taken in a trial of the OX40 agonist ivuxolimab. These TCRs come from an adult with an advanced solid tumor such as melanoma, head and neck, liver or kidney cancer.

V gene TRBV19 combines with J gene TRBJ2-5; D might be TRBD1 or TRBD2, each matching 5 bases. V dropped 6 bases and J dropped 1 base, with 12 bases sitting between them. The CDR3 is 14 amino acids. CDR1 LNHDA and CDR2 SQIVND come from the germline V gene (reference sequence). CDR3 sequence (DNA): TGTGCCAGTAGCACTACCGGGACCCAAGAGACCCAGTACTTC. This encodes CASSTTGTQETQYF. The whole variable domain, remainder taken from reference TRBV19 and TRBJ2-5, is DGGITQSPKYLFRKEGQNVTLSCEQNLNHDAMYWYRQDPGQGLRLIYYSQIVNDFQKGDIAEGYSVSREKKESFPLTVTSAQKNPTAFYLCASSTTGTQETQYFGPGTRLLVL.

The CDR3 is CASSLGGVRTDTQYF. The CDR3 DNA reads as TGTGCCAGCAGTCTAGGCGGGGTTCGAACAGATACGCAGTATTTT. The chain employs TRBV25-1 and TRBJ2-3; perhaps TRBD2 as D (6 bases). This CDR3 has 15 amino acids. Germline values: CDR1 MGHDK, CDR2 SYGVNS. V lost 5 bases and J lost 3, with 15 bases in between.

The J gene is TRBJ1-2, the V gene TRBV7-2; the D is unclear. The CDR3 is 15 residues long. The ends were cut back, 5 bases at V and 5 bases at J, with 18 bases in the middle. Germline CDR1 and CDR2: SGHTA and FQGNSA. CDR3 bases: TGTGCCAGCAGCCTAGGAGTCACGGCGGGATATGGCTACACCTTC. Amino acids: CASSLGVTAGYGYTF.

V usage is TRBV6-5 and J usage is TRBJ2-5; D is unresolved. V lost 4 bases and J 5 bases, leaving 8 bases between the germline ends. Germline CDR1 and CDR2: MNHEY and SVGAGI. CDR3 length: 12 residues. In DNA form, the CDR3 reads TGTGCCAGCAGTTCCCTTGGCGAGACCCAGTACTTC. Its translation: CASSSLGETQYF.

The gene calls are TRBV28 and TRBJ2-5; no definite D call. Germline V gene sequence: CDR1 MDHEN, CDR2 SYDVKM. With 0 bases removed from V and 6 bases from J, the gap between germline ends came to 5 bases. The CDR3 runs to 12 residues. The CDR3 loop is CASSLWSQTQYF. CDR3 nucleotides: TGTGCCAGCAGTTTATGGAGCCAGACCCAGTACTTC.

This chain uses TRBV18 with TRBJ2-7, with 8 bases identical to TRBD2. This CDR3 region has 17 residues. Germline V CDR1 and CDR2: KGHSH, LQKENI. The V and J ends lost 3 bases and 1 base, in that order; junction bases with no gene match: 11. This chain's CDR3 is CASSPMVAGSASYEQYF. CDR3 in DNA: TGTGCCAGCTCACCCATGGTAGCGGGATCGGCGTCCTACGAGCAGTACTTC.

The chain uses TRBV19 and TRBJ2-1; weak D call: TRBD1 (6 bases). V was clipped by 6 bases and J by 0 bases, with 15 bases between them. This CDR3 has 16 residues. Germline-derived CDR1 and CDR2 are LNHDA and SQIVND (reference sequence). The DNA for the CDR3 is TGTGCCAGTAGCACCTTGGGGGCGGCCTCCTACAATGAGCAGTTCTTC. It translates to CASSTLGAASYNEQFF.

V is TRBV6-5 and J is TRBJ2-1; no firm D call. V was trimmed by 6 bases and J by 8 bases, leaving 8 bases between them. The germline V gene encodes CDR1 MNHEY and CDR2 SVGAGI. The CDR3 runs to 11 residues. The CDR3 coding sequence is TGTGCCAGCAGCCACACCCATGAGCAGTTCTTC. Its protein product is CASSHTHEQFF.

The J gene is TRBJ1-1, the V gene TRBV6-1, with no clear D. The CDR3 loop spans 13 amino acids. V gave up 6 bases and J gave up 4 bases, with 12 bases separating them. Germline V gene sequence: CDR1 MNHNS, CDR2 SASEGT. Written as DNA, the CDR3 is TGTGCCAGCAGGGGTGCGGGGTCCACTGAAGCTTTCTTT. Residues: CASRGAGSTEAFF.

This clone was counted a single time. The chain uses TRBV5-1 and TRBJ2-1; TRBD2 matches at 10 bases. The CDR3 consists of 15 residues. Germline CDR1 SGHRS, CDR2 YFSETQ. Trimming removed 0 bases from V and 7 bases from J; junction bases left unmatched: 4. CDR3: CASSLAGTSANEQFF. The CDR3 nucleotides read TGCGCCAGCAGCTTGGCCGGGACTAGCGCGAATGAGCAGTTCTTC.

This chain joins TRBV10-3 and TRBJ1-3; tentatively, D is TRBD1 (5 bases). Germline values: CDR1 ENHRY, CDR2 SYGVKD. The CDR3 is 15 residues long. Trimming removed 3 bases from V and 3 bases from J, with 12 bases in between. CDR3 region: CAISDPGHLGNTIYF. DNA for the CDR3: TGTGCCATCAGTGACCCCGGACACCTTGGAAACACCATATATTTT.

The chain recombines TRBV5-5 with TRBJ2-7; 11 nucleotides match TRBD2. The germline V gene has CDR1 SGHKS and CDR2 YYEKEE (reference sequence). The junction had 19 bases not matched to a gene; V was cut back by 4 bases and J by 4 bases. This CDR3 contains 19 residues. The DNA of the CDR3 is TGTGCCAGCAGCCCAGGGTCACCGGGACTAGCGGAAACTAGATACGAGCAGTACTTC. Translated, it gives CASSPGSPGLAETRYEQYF.

The chain uses TRBV11-3 and TRBJ2-7; D could derive from TRBD1 or TRBD2 (6 bases each). Germline-derived CDR1 and CDR2 are SGHNT and YENEEA. V lost 0 bases and J 3 bases, leaving 12 bases between the germline ends. CDR3 length: 15 amino acids. The chain's CDR3 is CASSLDTGAVYEQYF. The CDR3 DNA reads as TGTGCCAGCAGCTTAGATACGGGGGCCGTCTACGAGCAGTACTTC.

J is TRBJ2-7 and V is TRBV27; D not certain. V was shortened by 2 bases and J by 4 bases, with 12 bases between the two germline ends. The CDR3 sequence is 14 residues long. Germline values: CDR1 MNHEY, CDR2 SMNVEV (reference sequence). The CDR3 DNA sequence: TGTGCCAGCAGTTTAAAGTTAGGGTCTTACGAGCAGTACTTC. Protein product: CASSLKLGSYEQYF.

This chain links TRBV19 with TRBJ2-2; 10 bases agree with TRBD1. The CDR3 spans 16 residues. Germline V gene data show CDR1 as LNHDA and CDR2 as SQIVND (reference sequence). Trimming cost V 6 bases and J 0 bases; bases outside gene matches: 4. The CDR3 protein is CASSRGQGANTGELFF. CDR3 nucleotides: TGTGCCAGTAGCCGCGGACAGGGGGCGAACACCGGGGAGCTGTTTTTT.

V gene TRBV30 combines with J gene TRBJ1-6; D gene unclear. The CDR3 has 13 residues. Trimming took off 7 bases at V and 0 bases at J, with 7 bases between the two ends. Germline V CDR1 and CDR2: GTSNPN, SVGIG (reference sequence). The CDR3 here is CALQYSYNSPLHF. The CDR3 nucleotides read TGTGCCTTGCAATACTCCTATAATTCACCCCTCCACTTT.

The V gene is TRBV5-8, the J gene TRBJ2-7, with unresolved D. The CDR3 has 12 residues. The V end was cut by 2 bases, the J end by 7 bases, with 10 bases between. The germline CDR1 and CDR2 sequences are SGHTS and YDEGEE. In nucleotides, the CDR3 is TGTGCCAGCAGCTTCATGGGGTTGGAGCAGTACTTC. Its translation is CASSFMGLEQYF.

V and J are TRBV30 and TRBJ1-1; D is unresolved. This CDR3 contains 16 residues. Germline CDR1 and CDR2: GTSNPN and SVGIG (reference sequence). The germline V and J ends were trimmed by 0 bases and 5 bases, with 19 bases remaining between them. The DNA of the CDR3 is TGTGCCTGGAGTGTAAATATCTACCAGACAAAAACTGAAGCTTTCTTT. The encoded protein is CAWSVNIYQTKTEAFF.